What follows are 10 T cell receptor beta chains derived from one specimen sequenced in a study of control samples from healthy donors and cancer patients (dated by TCRdb to between 2020 and 2021). Libraries were built with the immunoSEQ multiplex PCR assay. TCRdb holds this immuneACCESS table with in-frame rearrangements only. Some clones are missing; in checked studies, unresolved V genes explain under half, and the rest has no known cause. The sample table lists around 70,000 clones, approximately 87% of them with a count of one. The top ten hold over 2% of the sample. Sequenced material: PBMCs. The source of these receptors is a woman aged 50 to 60 with head and neck cancer.

This clone showed up just once. The chain employs TRBV2 and TRBJ1-5; D is unresolved. CDR3 length equals 14 residues. Trimming took off 3 bases at V and 4 bases at J, with 10 bases between the two ends. Germline V gene lookup returns CDR1 SNHLY and CDR2 FYNNEI. CDR3 in DNA: TGTGCCAGCAGTGATAAAAACAGAAATCAGCCCCAGCATTTT. As protein: CASSDKNRNQPQHF. The full variable domain, its missing parts supplied by reference TRBV2 and TRBJ1-5, is EPEVTQTPSHQVTQMGQEVILRCVPISNHLYFYWYRQILGQKVEFLVSFYNNEISEKSEIFDDQFSVERPDGSNFTLKIRSTKLEDSAMYFCASSDKNRNQPQHFGDGTRLSIL.

The V gene is TRBV12-3 or TRBV12-4, the J gene TRBJ2-1; 11 nucleotides agree with TRBD2. This CDR3 has 13 residues. The J segment lost 8 bases and the V segment lost 6 bases, leaving 3 bases of the junction unmatched. CDR3 in DNA: TGTGCCAGCAGGAGTAGCGGGGGGGATGAGCAGTTCTTC. Its protein product is CASRSSGGDEQFF.

V usage is TRBV30 and J usage is TRBJ1-1; D remains ambiguous. The V end lost 8 bases, the J end lost 6 bases, and 16 bases lay between the germline ends. Germline CDR1 and CDR2: GTSNPN and SVGIG (reference sequence). The CDR3 loop spans 12 amino acids. The CDR3 DNA is TGTGCCGGGCAAGGTAGGAAATCTGAAGCTTTCTTT. It specifies CAGQGRKSEAFF.

This sequence joins TRBV7-6 and TRBJ1-5; no definite D call. CDR3 length equals 12 residues. The V gene lost 8 bases and the J gene lost 3 bases, with 8 bases spanning the gap. Germline CDR1 is SGHVS and CDR2 is FNYEAQ. CDR3 nucleotide sequence: TGTGCCAGCGGGCATCTCAATCAGCCCCAGCATTTT. It specifies CASGHLNQPQHF.

This sequence joins TRBV7-8 and TRBJ1-3, with D unresolved. From germline, CDR1 is SGHVS and CDR2 FQNEAQ. V shed 5 bases and J shed 0 bases, with 8 bases lying between them. The CDR3 spans 14 residues. The CDR3 region has the DNA TGTGCCAGCAGCCCTGGGGACTCTGGAAACACCATATATTTT. Its translation: CASSPGDSGNTIYF.

The genes are TRBV7-8 and TRBJ1-5; tentative D call: TRBD1 (5 bases). The CDR3 sequence is 16 residues long. Trimming stripped 5 bases from V and 6 bases from J, with 20 bases between. Per the germline V gene, CDR1 is SGHVS and CDR2 is FQNEAQ. CDR3 nucleotides: TGTGCCAGCAGCCCTCGACAGATCCCTTTGGGTCAGCCCCAGCATTTT. This codes for CASSPRQIPLGQPQHF.

This clone was seen a single time. This sequence joins TRBV5-1 and TRBJ1-1, with D perhaps TRBD1 (5 bases). Germline CDR1 SGHRS, CDR2 YFSETQ. Trimming shortened V by 2 bases and J by 0 bases, and 14 bases separated the two germline ends. CDR3 length: 16 amino acids. The CDR3 sequence is CASSFGGLRMNTEAFF. The CDR3 DNA sequence: TGCGCCAGCAGCTTTGGGGGTCTAAGAATGAACACTGAAGCTTTCTTT.

This chain connects TRBV29-1 to TRBJ2-5; possible D gene TRBD1, 5 bases. The CDR3 consists of 14 residues. Germline V lookup: CDR1 SQVTM, CDR2 ANQGSEA. With 0 bases removed from V and 5 bases from J, the gap between germline ends came to 13 bases. CDR3 residues: CSVEDPQGRETQYF. The CDR3 nucleotides are TGCAGCGTTGAAGATCCCCAGGGTAGGGAGACCCAGTACTTC. The full variable domain, rest sourced from reference TRBV29-1 and TRBJ2-5, is SAVISQKPSRDICQRGTSLTIQCQVDSQVTMMFWYRQQPGQSLTLIATANQGSEATYESGFVIDKFPISRPNLTFSTLTVSNMSPEDSSIYLCSVEDPQGRETQYFGPGTRLLVL.

The V gene is TRBV2, the J gene TRBJ2-3, with D perhaps matching TRBD2 (5 bases). Trimming took off 7 bases at V and 3 bases at J, with 11 bases between the two ends. The CDR3 is made up of 13 amino acids. Germline loops: CDR1 SNHLY, CDR2 FYNNEI. In DNA, the CDR3 is TGTGCCAGCATGGAACGGGGAACAGATACGCAGTATTTT. As protein: CASMERGTDTQYF.

V usage is TRBV21-1 and J usage is TRBJ1-2; the table gives TRBD1 as D, unverified against the DNA. TRBV21-1 counts as a pseudogene. This CDR3 is 13 amino acids long. Written as DNA, the CDR3 is TGTGCCAGCAGCAAAGATCAGGGATATGGCTACACCTTC. Translated, it gives CASSKDQGYGYTF.